This T cell receptor (beta chain) derives from a study of cytomegalovirus exposure and HLA in healthy donors. Across the whole study: Early released data had around 79 million unique TCRs, all coming from HLA-typed donors.

V was shortened by 2 bases and J by 7 bases, with 11 bases between the two germline ends. Germline lookup yields CDR1 SGHAT and CDR2 FQNNGV. The CDR3 consists of 13 residues. PCR employed 60 Vbeta and 13 Jbeta primers. Clones were read by immunoSEQ multiplex PCR, and TCRdb kept only the in-frame ones, dropping some. The sample shows about 92,000 clones, about 85% of them seen only once. About this clone: Its antigen is not known.

Study-level findings and limits: Per a prior analysis, the majority of TCR beta V segments were productive roughly 87% or roughly 30% of the time.

What was sequenced was PBMCs. This chain links TRBV11-2 with TRBJ1-1, with a weak D call TRBD1 (5 bases). This receptor was obtained from a girl under 10 years old in good health and CMV-seropositive. The CDR3 spells CASSLMGRGEAFF. In nucleotides, the CDR3 is TGTGCCAGCAGCTTAATGGGGAGGGGTGAAGCTTTCTTT.